This T cell receptor (beta chain) originates from a study of monozygotic twins with inflammatory bowel disease. UMIs were attached via template switching, each with a 6-nucleotide sample barcode. TCRdb re-analyzed the 5' RACE reads; it lists each CDR3 protein once, without DNA. The sample totals 150,000 to 200,000 distinct CDR3 sequences; its top ten clones hold roughly 2.3%. Overall study findings and caveats: A distinction between different T cell subtypes was not possible. Healthy twins shared more clonotypes with others than IBD patients, most markedly active ones.

Whole-blood RNA isolation (total RNA) proceeded without T cell sorting. The V gene's germline CDR1 is LGHDT and CDR2 YNNKEL (reference sequence). This CDR3 region has 16 residues. As regards this clonotype: Its antigen is as yet unknown.

The sequence was obtained from a human donor with ulcerative colitis or Crohn's disease, or a healthy co-twin of an affected twin (not recorded which). The chain is built from TRBV3-1 and TRBJ1-6; TCRdb picks TRBD1, but there is no DNA to check that call. What was sequenced was blood. CDR3 sequence reads: CASSQKSSDYRAPLHF.